This is a list of T cell receptor beta chains from one sample in a study of beta chain features in type 1 diabetes. TCRdb keeps only in-frame clones here, not all; method: immunoSEQ multiplex PCR. The table lists approximately 300,000 clones, approximately 11% of them singletons. The sequenced material came from naive CD4+ T cells from blood. These receptors were taken from a woman aged 25 to 39 in good health. Each CDR3 is given with its conserved first and last residue. Each record gives: D gene, clone size, J gene, V gene, CDR3 protein, CDR3 DNA. The D gene is left open where the match is weak. A row's size may be missing; if present it is once, few, many or a size class.

d_call: NA; clone_size: few; j_call: TRBJ1-4; v_call: TRBV18; cdr3_aa: CASSPRGDREKLFF; cdr3_nt: TGTGCCAGCTCACCACGGGGGGATCGGGAAAAACTGTTTTTT
d_call: TRBD1; clone_size: NA; j_call: TRBJ2-3; v_call: TRBV7-9; cdr3_aa: CASQTGGTDTQYF; cdr3_nt: TGTGCCAGTCAGACAGGGGGCACAGATACGCAGTATTTT
d_call: TRBD1; clone_size: NA; j_call: TRBJ2-7; v_call: TRBV6-6; cdr3_aa: CASIKDREEAYEQYF; cdr3_nt: TGTGCCAGCATAAAGGACAGGGAGGAGGCTTACGAGCAGTACTTC
d_call: TRBD2; clone_size: NA; j_call: TRBJ2-7; v_call: TRBV5-1; cdr3_aa: CASSMGLAVYEQYF; cdr3_nt: TGCGCCAGCAGCATGGGACTAGCGGTCTACGAGCAGTACTTC
d_call: TRBD1; clone_size: few; j_call: TRBJ2-4; v_call: TRBV7-3; cdr3_aa: CASSSLVRDRIAKNIQYF; cdr3_nt: TGTGCCAGCAGCTCCCTAGTCCGGGACAGGATAGCCAAAAACATTCAGTACTTC
d_call: NA; clone_size: few; j_call: TRBJ2-7; v_call: TRBV7-2; cdr3_aa: CASSVGAGSSYEQYF; cdr3_nt: TGTGCCAGCAGCGTAGGGGCGGGAAGCTCCTACGAGCAGTACTTC
d_call: TRBD2; clone_size: NA; j_call: TRBJ2-1; v_call: TRBV7-2; cdr3_aa: CASSLRTSGRNSYNEQFF; cdr3_nt: TGTGCCAGCAGCTTACGGACTAGCGGGAGAAACTCCTACAATGAGCAGTTCTTC
d_call: NA; clone_size: NA; j_call: TRBJ1-4; v_call: TRBV5-1; cdr3_aa: CASSLETGLGGNEKLFF; cdr3_nt: TGCGCCAGCAGCTTGGAAACGGGTTTAGGGGGTAATGAAAAACTGTTTTTT
d_call: NA; clone_size: few; j_call: TRBJ1-1; v_call: TRBV5-1; cdr3_aa: CASSYGQMNTEAFF; cdr3_nt: TGCGCCAGCAGCTACGGACAGATGAACACTGAAGCTTTCTTT
d_call: TRBD1; clone_size: few; j_call: TRBJ1-1; v_call: TRBV15; cdr3_aa: CATSSLLTGGFEAFF; cdr3_nt: TGTGCCACCAGCAGCCTTCTCACAGGGGGCTTTGAAGCTTTCTTT